This T cell receptor beta chain originates from a study of CD8+CD57+ T cells in acquired aplastic anemia. Across the study: Mean yield of DNA from sorted CD4+ and CD8+ cells was 2.5 to 4 ug. Study-wide results and caveats: Some 30 was the count of CD8+ CDR3 sequences that patients shared with controls.

Profiling that covered TCR beta VDJ and CDR3 relied on genomic DNA as its template. TCRdb re-called the reads through MiXCR, storing one row per CDR3 protein. The profile shows some 220,000 distinct CDR3 sequences, about a third of them singletons. Between the trimmed V and J ends, which lost 3 bases and 4 bases, there was a span of 16 bases. This CDR3 has 15 amino acids. The V gene's germline CDR1 is ENHRY and CDR2 SYGVKD. About this clonotype itself: The antigen is not known.

The specimen sequenced was sorted CD4+, CD8+, or CD8+CD57+ T cells (not recorded which) from PBMCs. The genes are TRBV10-3 and TRBJ2-7; tentatively, D is TRBD2 (6 bases). The TCR sequence derives from a human donor in good health, serving as a control. The CDR3 loop is CAISDRDSGSYEQYF. The CDR3 coding sequence is TGTGCCATCAGTGATAGGGACTCAGGCTCGTACGAGCAGTACTTC.